This T cell receptor beta chain came from a study of cytomegalovirus exposure and HLA in healthy donors. A note on this clone: Its antigen is unknown. The same CDR3 arises from other DNA sequences in this sample as well.

Vbeta (60) and Jbeta (13) primers were used in the PCR. Libraries were prepared by immunoSEQ multiplex PCR; TCRdb keeps only in-frame clonotypes and omits some of them. The sample lists about 160,000 clones, 75% to 85% occurring once. The V gene lost 3 bases and the J gene lost 2 bases, with 2 bases spanning the gap. CDR3 size: 11 residues. The germline V gene encodes CDR1 SGHRS and CDR2 YFSETQ. Study-level findings and limits: Segments of the TCR beta V type were, in most cases, productive about 90% or about 30% of the time in an earlier analysis. Some public TCRs appeared in many individuals, while most sequences were rare. It was reported in a later analysis that an Asian-associated ancestry cluster showed fewer N-insertions than the approximately 690-donor mean. Sequence variants that were highly shared formed a cluster that was likely a sequencing artifact.

J is TRBJ2-5 and V is TRBV5-1, with unresolved D. The receptor was isolated from a man aged 45-65 years in good health and CMV-seropositive. The specimen sequenced was PBMCs. In nucleotides, the CDR3 is TGCGCCAGCAGCTCGCAAGAGACCCAGTACTTC. Translated, it gives CASSSQETQYF.